Reported below is one T cell receptor (beta chain). What it binds is not known. The sample is drawn from a study of cytomegalovirus exposure and HLA in healthy donors. Study observations and caveats: In a later analysis, DRB1 alleles had the most associated TCRs; HLA-C alleles the fewest. Certain indistinguishable V segments, among them TRBV6-2 and TRBV6-3, were excluded. Apparent HLA restriction characterized most CMV-associated TCR beta chains in a later analysis. TCR beta chains numbering 164 were designated cytomegalovirus-associated.

CDR1 and CDR2 (germline): MNHEY, SMNVEV (reference sequence). V was clipped by 0 bases and J by 0 bases; unmatched bases: 9. The CDR3 length is 18 residues. The PCR had 60 Vbeta and 13 Jbeta primers. This table comes from immunoSEQ multiplex PCR, and its TCRdb copy is limited to in-frame clones, with some not included. This sample has about 130,000 clones, with 70% to 85% found just once. The sequence was obtained from a woman aged 40 to 49 in good health and CMV-seropositive. Input material: PBMCs. This chain uses TRBV27 with TRBJ2-3, with 7 bases that match TRBD2. Written as DNA, the CDR3 is TGTGCCAGCAGTTTATCTGCCCGGCGGGGACTAAGCACAGATACGCAGTATTTT. This codes for CASSLSARRGLSTDTQYF.